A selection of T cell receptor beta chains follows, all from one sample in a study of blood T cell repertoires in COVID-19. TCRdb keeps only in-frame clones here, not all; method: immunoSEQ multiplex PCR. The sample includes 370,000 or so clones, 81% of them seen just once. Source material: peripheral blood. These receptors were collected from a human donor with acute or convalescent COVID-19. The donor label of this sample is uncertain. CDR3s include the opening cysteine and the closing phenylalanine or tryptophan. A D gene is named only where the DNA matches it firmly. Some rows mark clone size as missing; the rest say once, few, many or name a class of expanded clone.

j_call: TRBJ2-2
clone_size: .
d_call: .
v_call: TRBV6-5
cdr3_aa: CASSRFTGELFF
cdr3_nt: TGTGCCAGCAGTCGTTTCACCGGGGAGCTGTTTTTT

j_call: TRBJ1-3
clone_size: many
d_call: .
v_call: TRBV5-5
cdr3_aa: CASSFDSSGNTIYF
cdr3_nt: TGTGCCAGCAGCTTTGACAGCTCTGGAAACACCATATATTTT

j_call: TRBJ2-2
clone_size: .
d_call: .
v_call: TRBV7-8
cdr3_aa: CASSTYRAANTGELFF
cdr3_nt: TGTGCCAGCAGCACCTACAGGGCCGCGAACACCGGGGAGCTGTTTTTT

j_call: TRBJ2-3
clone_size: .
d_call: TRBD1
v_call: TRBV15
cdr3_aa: CATSRGLTDTQYF
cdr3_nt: TGTGCCACCTCGAGGGGGCTCACAGATACGCAGTATTTT

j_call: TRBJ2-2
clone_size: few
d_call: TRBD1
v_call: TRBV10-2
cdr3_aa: CASRSDRGNTGELFF
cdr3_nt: TGCGCCAGCAGATCGGACAGGGGGAACACCGGGGAGCTGTTTTTT

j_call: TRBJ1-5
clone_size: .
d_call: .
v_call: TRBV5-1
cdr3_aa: CASSLEPLGGRGNQPQHF
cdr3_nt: TGCGCCAGCAGCTTGGAGCCGTTGGGAGGACGGGGCAATCAGCCCCAGCATTTT

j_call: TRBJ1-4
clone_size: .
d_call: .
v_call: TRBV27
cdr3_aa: CASSLAVPTNEKLFF
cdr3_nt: TGTGCCAGCAGTCTAGCGGTCCCAACTAATGAAAAACTGTTTTTT

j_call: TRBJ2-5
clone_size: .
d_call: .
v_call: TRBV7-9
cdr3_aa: CASSLYGAQETQYF
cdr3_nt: TGTGCCAGCAGCTTATATGGGGCGCAGGAGACCCAGTACTTC

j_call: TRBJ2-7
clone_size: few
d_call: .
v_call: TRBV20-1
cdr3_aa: CSARSAREQYF
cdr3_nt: TGCAGTGCTAGATCAGCGCGCGAGCAGTACTTC

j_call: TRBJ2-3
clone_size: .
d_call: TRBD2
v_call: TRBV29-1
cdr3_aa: CSADSGPGDTQYF
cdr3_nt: TGCAGCGCCGATAGCGGGCCCGGCGATACGCAGTATTTT

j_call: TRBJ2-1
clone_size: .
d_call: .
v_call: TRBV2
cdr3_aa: CASLAEAGGQFF
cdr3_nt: TGTGCCAGCTTAGCGGAGGCAGGGGGGCAGTTCTTC

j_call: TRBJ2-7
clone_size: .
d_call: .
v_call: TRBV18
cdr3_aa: CASSPDSTYEQYF
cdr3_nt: TGTGCCAGCTCACCCGACAGTACCTACGAGCAGTACTTC

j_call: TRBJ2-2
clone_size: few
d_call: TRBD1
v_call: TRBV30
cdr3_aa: CAGTGGGTGELFF
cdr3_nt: TGTGCCGGAACAGGGGGAGGCACCGGGGAGCTGTTTTTT

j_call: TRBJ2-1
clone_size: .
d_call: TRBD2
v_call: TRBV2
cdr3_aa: CASRGTSSTYNEQFF
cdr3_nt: TGTGCCAGCAGAGGGACTAGCAGCACCTACAATGAGCAGTTCTTC

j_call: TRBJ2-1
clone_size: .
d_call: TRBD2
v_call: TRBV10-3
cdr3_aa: CAISAGGSGNEQFF
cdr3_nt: TGTGCCATCAGTGCGGGAGGGTCAGGCAATGAGCAGTTCTTC

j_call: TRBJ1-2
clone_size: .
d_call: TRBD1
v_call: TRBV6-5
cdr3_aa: CASSLTGNGYTF
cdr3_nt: TGTGCCAGCAGCTTGACAGGGAATGGCTACACCTTC

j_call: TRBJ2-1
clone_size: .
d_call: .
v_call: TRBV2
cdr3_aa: CASSAQYSYNEQFF
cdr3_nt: TGTGCCAGCAGTGCGCAGTACTCCTACAATGAGCAGTTCTTC

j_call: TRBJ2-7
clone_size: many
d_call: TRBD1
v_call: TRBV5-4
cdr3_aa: CASSSGQGIQYEQYF
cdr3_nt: TGTGCCAGCAGCTCGGGACAGGGGATCCAATACGAGCAGTACTTC

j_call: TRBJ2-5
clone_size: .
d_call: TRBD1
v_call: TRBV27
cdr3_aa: CASSGTGATQYF
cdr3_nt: TGTGCCAGCAGTGGGACAGGGGCGACCCAGTACTTC

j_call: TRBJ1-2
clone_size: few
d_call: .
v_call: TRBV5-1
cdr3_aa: CASSLETQGNYGYTF
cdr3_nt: TGCGCCAGCAGCTTGGAAACGCAGGGGAACTATGGCTACACCTTC

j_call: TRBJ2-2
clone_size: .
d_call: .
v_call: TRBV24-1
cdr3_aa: CATSDIRMGQNTGELFF
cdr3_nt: TGTGCCACCAGTGATATTCGTATGGGGCAGAACACCGGGGAGCTGTTTTTT

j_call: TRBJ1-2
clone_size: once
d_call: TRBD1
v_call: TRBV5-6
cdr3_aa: CASSLARQGAGYGYTF
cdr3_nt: TGTGCCAGCAGCTTGGCCAGACAGGGGGCAGGCTATGGCTACACCTTC

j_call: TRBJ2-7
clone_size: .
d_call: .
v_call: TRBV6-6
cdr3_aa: CASSPQWTVRRNMPYEQYF
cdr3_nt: TGTGCCAGCAGTCCGCAATGGACAGTAAGGCGAAATATGCCCTACGAGCAGTACTTC

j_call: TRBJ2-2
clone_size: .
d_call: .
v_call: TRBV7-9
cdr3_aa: CASSLLQGLFF
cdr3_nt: TGTGCCAGCAGCTTATTACAGGGGCTGTTTTTT

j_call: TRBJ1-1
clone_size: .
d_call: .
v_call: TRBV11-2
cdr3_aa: CASSLGGGSTEAFF
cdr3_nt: TGTGCCAGCAGCCTCGGGGGGGGAAGCACTGAAGCTTTCTTT

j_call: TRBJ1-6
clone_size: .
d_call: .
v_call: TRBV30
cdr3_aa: CAWSVPGGHSPLHF
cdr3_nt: TGTGCCTGGAGTGTACCAGGAGGCCATTCACCCCTCCACTTT

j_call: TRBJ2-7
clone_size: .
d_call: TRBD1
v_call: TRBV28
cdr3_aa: CASLRQGGGHEQYF
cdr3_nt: TGTGCCAGTTTAAGACAGGGCGGAGGCCACGAGCAGTACTTC

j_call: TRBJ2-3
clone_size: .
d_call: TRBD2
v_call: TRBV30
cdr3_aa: CAWTGRGRLTDTQYF
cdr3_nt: TGTGCCTGGACTGGGCGGGGGAGACTCACAGATACGCAGTATTTT

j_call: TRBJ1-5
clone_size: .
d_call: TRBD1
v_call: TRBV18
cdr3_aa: CASSPAGQGSSQPQHF
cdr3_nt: TGTGCCAGCTCACCCGCGGGACAGGGATCGAGCCAGCCCCAGCATTTT

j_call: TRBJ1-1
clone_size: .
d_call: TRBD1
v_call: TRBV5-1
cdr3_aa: CASSFLTGGKNTEAFF
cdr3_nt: TGCGCCAGCAGCTTTTTAACAGGGGGCAAGAACACTGAAGCTTTCTTT

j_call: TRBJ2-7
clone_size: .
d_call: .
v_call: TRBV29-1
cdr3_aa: CSVAHSAGLEQYF
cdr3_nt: TGCAGCGTCGCCCACAGTGCAGGGTTAGAGCAGTACTTC

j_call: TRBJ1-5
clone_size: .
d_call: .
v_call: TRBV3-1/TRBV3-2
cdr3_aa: CASSRGGDGQPQHF
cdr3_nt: TGTGCCAGCAGCCGGGGGGGCGATGGTCAGCCCCAGCATTTT

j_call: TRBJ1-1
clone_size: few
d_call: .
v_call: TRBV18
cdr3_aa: CASSPVGASGKAEAFF
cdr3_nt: TGTGCCAGCTCACCAGTGGGGGCGAGTGGAAAGGCTGAAGCTTTCTTT

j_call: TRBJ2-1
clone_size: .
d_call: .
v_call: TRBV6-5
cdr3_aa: CAGDLTPQGGEQFF
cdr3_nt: TGTGCCGGCGATCTTACCCCGCAGGGTGGCGAGCAGTTCTTC

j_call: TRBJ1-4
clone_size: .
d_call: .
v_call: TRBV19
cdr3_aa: CASTDSFNEKLFF
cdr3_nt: TGTGCCAGTACGGACAGCTTTAATGAAAAACTGTTTTTT

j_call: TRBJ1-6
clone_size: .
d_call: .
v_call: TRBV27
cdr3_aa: CASSNRASTNSPLHF
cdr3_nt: TGTGCCAGCAGTAACAGGGCTAGTACTAATTCACCCCTCCACTTT

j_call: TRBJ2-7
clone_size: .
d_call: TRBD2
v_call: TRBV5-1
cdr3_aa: CASSSAGLAGNYEQYF
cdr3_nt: TGCGCCAGCAGCTCTGCAGGACTAGCGGGAAACTACGAGCAGTACTTC

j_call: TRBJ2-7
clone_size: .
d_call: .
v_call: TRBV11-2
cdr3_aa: CASSLSNREQYF
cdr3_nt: TGTGCCAGCAGCTTATCAAACAGGGAGCAGTACTTC

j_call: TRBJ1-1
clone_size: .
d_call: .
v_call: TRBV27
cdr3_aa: CASSLSLVGANTEAFF
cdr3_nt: TGTGCCAGCAGTTTAAGTCTGGTAGGGGCGAACACTGAAGCTTTCTTT

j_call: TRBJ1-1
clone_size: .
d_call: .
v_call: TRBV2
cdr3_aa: CASSGEGVNTEAFF
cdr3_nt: TGTGCCAGCAGTGGGGAAGGGGTGAACACTGAAGCTTTCTTT

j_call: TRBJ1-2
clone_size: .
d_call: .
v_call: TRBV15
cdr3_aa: CATSREYRDYTF
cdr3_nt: TGTGCCACCAGCAGAGAATACAGGGACTACACCTTC

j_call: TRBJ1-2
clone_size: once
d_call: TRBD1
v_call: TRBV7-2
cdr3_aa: CASSPGTGTSYGYTF
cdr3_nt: TGTGCCAGCAGCCCTGGGACAGGGACATCCTATGGCTACACCTTC

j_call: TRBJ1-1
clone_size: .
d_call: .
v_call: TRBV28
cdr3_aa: CAIAPRDTEAFF
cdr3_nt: TGTGCCATCGCACCCAGGGACACTGAAGCTTTCTTT

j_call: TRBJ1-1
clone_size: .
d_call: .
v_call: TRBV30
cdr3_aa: CAWSVNSGTTAFF
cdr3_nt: TGTGCCTGGAGTGTCAACAGTGGAACAACTGCTTTCTTT

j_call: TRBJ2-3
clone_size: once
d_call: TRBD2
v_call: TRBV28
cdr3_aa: CASSLRQGGLSTDTQYF
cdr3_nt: TGTGCCAGCAGTTTACGGCAGGGAGGGCTGAGCACAGATACGCAGTATTTT